This entry describes one TCR beta chain. Per the germline V gene, CDR1 is LNHDA and CDR2 is SQIVND (reference sequence). V was trimmed by 8 bases and J by 4 bases, leaving 15 bases between them. The CDR3 consists of 14 residues. The data were obtained in a study of blood T cell repertoires in COVID-19. Study background: PBMCs, B-cell-depleted T cells, or T cells provided the cDNA or gDNA that made up the material.

Authors' analysis steps: Amplification from reference gene primers served as the basis for estimated nucleated cell counts. Repertoires were generated with immunoSEQ multiplex PCR, while TCRdb's copy carries only in-frame clones and drops some. V and J calls plus clone size are reproduced from that table; the DNA served to infer D and trimming. The sample gives 100,000 to 120,000 clones, around three quarters of which show up once; 6% to 8.5% is in the top ten. The rearrangement joins TRBV19 to TRBJ1-3; D is ambiguous. This receptor was identified in a woman in her sixties with acute or convalescent COVID-19. The specimen sequenced was peripheral blood. The CDR3 DNA reads as TGTGCCAGTCAAAGGACTGAAGGCGGAAACACCATATATTTT. Protein sequence: CASQRTEGGNTIYF. Full variable domain (missing parts from reference TRBV19 and TRBJ1-3): DGGITQSPKYLFRKEGQNVTLSCEQNLNHDAMYWYRQDPGQGLRLIYYSQIVNDFQKGDIAEGYSVSREKKESFPLTVTSAQKNPTAFYLCASQRTEGGNTIYFGEGSWLTVV.